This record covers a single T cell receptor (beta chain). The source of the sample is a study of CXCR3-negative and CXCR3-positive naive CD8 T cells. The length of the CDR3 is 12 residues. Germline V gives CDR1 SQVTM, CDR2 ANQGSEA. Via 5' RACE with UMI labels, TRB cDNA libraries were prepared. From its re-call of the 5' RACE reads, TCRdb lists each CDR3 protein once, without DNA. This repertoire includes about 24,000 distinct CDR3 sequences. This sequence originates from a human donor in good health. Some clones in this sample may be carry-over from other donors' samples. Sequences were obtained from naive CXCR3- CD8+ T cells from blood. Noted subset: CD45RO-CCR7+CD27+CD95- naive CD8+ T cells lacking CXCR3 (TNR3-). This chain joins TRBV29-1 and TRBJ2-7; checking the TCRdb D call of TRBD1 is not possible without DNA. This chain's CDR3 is CSGRDISYEQYF.